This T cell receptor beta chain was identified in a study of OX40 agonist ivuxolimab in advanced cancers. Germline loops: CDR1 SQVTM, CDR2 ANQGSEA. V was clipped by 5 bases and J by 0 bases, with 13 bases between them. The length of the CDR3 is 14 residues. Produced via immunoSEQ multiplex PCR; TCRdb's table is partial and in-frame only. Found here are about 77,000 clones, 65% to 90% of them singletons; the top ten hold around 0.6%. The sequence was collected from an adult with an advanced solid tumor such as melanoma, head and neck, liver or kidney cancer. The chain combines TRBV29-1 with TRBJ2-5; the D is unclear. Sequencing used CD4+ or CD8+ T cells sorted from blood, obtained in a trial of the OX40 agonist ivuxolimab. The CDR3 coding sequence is TGCAGCGTTTCAGGAACCGAGTACCAAGAGACCCAGTACTTC. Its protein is CSVSGTEYQETQYF.